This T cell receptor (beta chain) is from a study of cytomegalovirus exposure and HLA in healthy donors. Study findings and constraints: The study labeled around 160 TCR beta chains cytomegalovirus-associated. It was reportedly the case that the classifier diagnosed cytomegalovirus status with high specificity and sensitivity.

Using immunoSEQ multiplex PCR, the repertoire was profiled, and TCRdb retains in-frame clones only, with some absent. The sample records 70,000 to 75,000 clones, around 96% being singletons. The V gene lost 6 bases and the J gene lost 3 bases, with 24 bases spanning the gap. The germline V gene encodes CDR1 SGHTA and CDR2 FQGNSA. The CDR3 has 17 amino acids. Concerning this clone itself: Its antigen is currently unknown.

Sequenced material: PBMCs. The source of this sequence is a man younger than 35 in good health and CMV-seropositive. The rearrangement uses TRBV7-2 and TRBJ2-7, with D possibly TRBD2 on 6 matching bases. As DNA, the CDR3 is TGTGCCAGCAGTCCCATGCGGGCTCGGGGGACGGGCTACGAGCAGTACTTC. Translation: CASSPMRARGTGYEQYF.